This TCR beta chain appears in the sequencing data of a study of CD8 T cells in Susac syndrome. Study-wide points: The study recognized that the number of individuals in its TCR sequencing and HLA analysis was relatively small.

Points on this clonotype: Its specificity is unknown.

V lost 0 bases and J lost 3; bases outside the gene matches: 1. From germline, CDR1 is LGHNA and CDR2 YNFKEQ. This CDR3 has 15 residues. RNA, at about 0.45 to 1 ug, was reverse transcribed with random hexamers. TCR beta CDR3 was amplified by immunoSEQ covering 54 Vbeta and 13 Jbeta. Via MiXCR, TCRdb re-called the immunoSEQ multiplex PCR reads, giving one row per CDR3 protein. The sample has about 60,000 distinct CDR3 sequences, around nine tenths seen once. From blood CD8+ and CD4+ T cells, the TCR beta chain was sequenced. Negative isolation yielded CD8+ and CD4+ T cells; FACS enriched TEMRA cells. Sequencing used CD8+ T cells from PBMCs. The clonotype was recovered from a human donor in good health. The gene calls are TRBV4-2 and TRBJ1-1; 10 nucleotides line up with TRBD1. The chain's CDR3 is CASSQDGTGDTEAFF. As DNA, the CDR3 is TGTGCCAGCAGCCAAGATGGGACAGGGGACACTGAAGCTTTCTTT.